The following is a T cell receptor beta chain sequence with its context. This sample is drawn from a study of blood T cell repertoires in COVID-19. Study-level background: The samples span acute and convalescent COVID-19 from the United States, Italy and Spain. PBMCs, B-cell-depleted T cells, or T cells provided the cDNA or gDNA that made up the material.

Original processing notes: Nucleated cell number was recorded as an estimate derived from reference gene primer amplification. Profiling relied on immunoSEQ multiplex PCR, and the TCRdb table lists in-frame clones only, not all of them. V, J and clone size are those of that table, while D and trimming were read from the DNA. The table records about 240,000 clones, about nine tenths of them present only once. V shed 0 bases and J 7 bases; nucleotides not matched to a gene: 15. Germline lookup yields CDR1 SEHNR and CDR2 FQNEAQ (reference sequence). The CDR3 contains 18 residues. V and J are TRBV7-9 and TRBJ2-5; TRBD1 agrees at 9 bases. The TCR comes from a man in his fifties or sixties who had recovered from COVID-19. The sample comprised peripheral blood. DNA of the CDR3: TGTGCCAGCAGCTTAGCTTTCGGACAGGGGATTTCCAGGGGGACCCAGTACTTC. This gives the protein CASSLAFGQGISRGTQYF. The full variable domain, its missing parts supplied by reference TRBV7-9 and TRBJ2-5, is DTGVSQNPRHKITKRGQNVTFRCDPISEHNRLYWYRQTLGQGPEFLTYFQNEAQLEKSRLLSDRFSAERPKGSFSTLEIQRTEQGDSAMYLCASSLAFGQGISRGTQYFGPGTRLLVL.